This T cell receptor (beta chain) emerged from a study of blood T cells in healthy people across ages. Study in general: T cells yielded about one barcoded beta molecule per two cells through template switching.

The authors ran a second PCR of 7 to 11 cycles using a sample-barcoded 5' primer and a J-beta primer mix. A template-switch adaptor with 12 random nucleotides tagged each cDNA molecule. TCRdb analysed the 5' RACE reads with MiXCR anew, one entry per CDR3 protein. The sample lists 650,000 to 1,000,000 distinct CDR3 sequences; about 34% were seen once. The table lists this clonotype with a few counts. The authors drew 8 to 10 milliliters of peripheral blood from each donor. The authors isolated at least 6.5 million PBMCs per sample. Material: blood. The source of this sequence is a man younger than 35 in good health.

The chain's CDR3 is CSARGILPDETQYF. CDR3 bases: TGCAGTGCCCGGGGTATCTTGCCGGATGAGACCCAGTACTTC. The rearrangement uses TRBV20-1 and TRBJ2-5; TRBD2 is a possible D gene (5 bases). Germline values: CDR1 DFQATT, CDR2 SNEGSKA (reference sequence). The CDR3 runs to 14 residues. V lost 6 bases to trimming and J lost 5 bases, with 19 bases between them.